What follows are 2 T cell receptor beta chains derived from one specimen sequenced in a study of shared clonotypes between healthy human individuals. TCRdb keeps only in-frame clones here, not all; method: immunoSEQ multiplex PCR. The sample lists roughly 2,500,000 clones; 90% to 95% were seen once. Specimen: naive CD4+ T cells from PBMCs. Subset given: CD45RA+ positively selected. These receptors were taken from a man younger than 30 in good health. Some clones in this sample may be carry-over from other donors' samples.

The CDR3 reads CASSEDSPYEQYF. The CDR3 region has the DNA TGTGCCAGCAGTGAGGACAGCCCCTACGAGCAGTACTTC. The chain is built from TRBV6-1 and TRBJ2-7; the D gene is possibly TRBD1 (6 bases). The CDR3 extends over 13 amino acids. V was trimmed by 3 bases and J by 2 bases, leaving 8 bases between them. CDR1 is MNHNS, CDR2 SASEGT, per germline.

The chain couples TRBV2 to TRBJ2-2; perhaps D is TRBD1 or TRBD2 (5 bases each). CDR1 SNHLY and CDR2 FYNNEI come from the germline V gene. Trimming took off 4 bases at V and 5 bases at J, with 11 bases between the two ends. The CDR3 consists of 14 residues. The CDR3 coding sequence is TGTGCCAGCAGTGTTATCGAGGGGACCGGGGAGCTGTTTTTT. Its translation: CASSVIEGTGELFF.